These 24 T cell receptor beta chains were sequenced from one sample in a study of beta chain features in type 1 diabetes. General study results and limits: In every one of the four CD4+ subsets, TCRB CDR3s were moderately but significantly shorter in Type 1 diabetes patients.

Their recognized antigens are unknown. Reverse transcription of all isolated RNA meant that expressed TCRB transcripts were sequenced. The repertoire was sequenced with immunoSEQ multiplex PCR; TCRdb's copy has only in-frame clones and lacks some. The repertoire consists of 600,000 to 700,000 clones, with over 10% occurring once and the leading ten covering about 0.11%. Sequencing input: naive CD4+ T cells from blood. Every receptor here comes from a man aged 30-40 years with type 1 diabetes.

Only a few counts were recorded for this clone. The V call is TRBV18, the J call TRBJ2-5; D remains ambiguous. This CDR3 spans 12 amino acids. The V gene's germline CDR1 is KGHSH and CDR2 LQKENI. Trimming cost V 4 bases and J 1 base, with 4 bases left between them. CDR3 loop: CASSRSQETQYF. The CDR3 coding sequence is TGTGCCAGCTCACGGTCCCAAGAGACCCAGTACTTC.

A few counts support this clone. The V gene is TRBV5-1, the J gene TRBJ2-7; no clear D gene. CDR3 size: 14 residues. Trimming took off 6 bases at V and 7 bases at J, with 20 bases between the two ends. Germline CDR1 reads SGHRS; CDR2 reads YFSETQ. This CDR3 reads CASTDQIGSTEQYF. In nucleotides, the CDR3 is TGCGCCAGCACGGACCAGATCGGGTCTACGGAGCAGTACTTC.

The V gene is TRBV30, the J gene TRBJ2-4; D may be TRBD1 or TRBD2 (6 bases each). This CDR3 spans 14 amino acids. Germline CDR1 reads GTSNPN; CDR2 reads SVGIG (reference sequence). V lost 1 base and J 7 bases, leaving 14 bases between the germline ends. The CDR3 bases are TGTGCCTGGAGTGCCACGGGGGCTGTTAACATTCAGTACTTC. Protein sequence: CAWSATGAVNIQYF.

This clone has just a few counts. The chain uses TRBV19 and TRBJ2-1; 9 bases map to TRBD1. Losses at the gene ends were 6 bases for V and 9 bases for J; bases not matched to a gene: 6. Germline assignment: CDR1 LNHDA and CDR2 SQIVND (reference sequence). CDR3 length: 13 amino acids. The DNA of the CDR3 is TGTGCCAGTAGAGGGGACAGGGTCGGTGAGCAGTTCTTC. It encodes CASRGDRVGEQFF.

The CDR3 sequence is CASSINRDTDTQYF. The CDR3 DNA is TGTGCCAGTAGTATTAACAGGGACACAGATACGCAGTATTTT. The J gene is TRBJ2-3, the V gene TRBV19, with D maybe TRBD1 (6 bases). CDR3 length: 14 residues. Germline-derived CDR1 and CDR2 are LNHDA and SQIVND (reference sequence). With 3 bases removed from V and 2 bases from J, the gap between germline ends came to 9 bases.

This clone was counted between two and nine times. The CDR3, as DNA: TGTGCCAGCAGGGACAGTCGAGCTAACTATGGCTACACCTTC. Translated: CASRDSRANYGYTF. The gene calls are TRBV27 and TRBJ1-2, with D possibly being TRBD1 (6 bases). V was clipped by 6 bases and J by 0 bases, with 11 bases between them. The CDR3 has 14 amino acids. Per germline, CDR1 MNHEY and CDR2 SMNVEV (reference sequence).

V and J are TRBV29-1 and TRBJ2-5; 7 bases line up with TRBD1. With V trimmed by 0 bases and J by 3 bases, 1 base remained unmatched. CDR1 is SQVTM and CDR2 is ANQGSEA in the germline V gene. This CDR3 has 13 residues. The CDR3 sequence: CSVEEDRKETQYF. In nucleotides, the CDR3 is TGCAGCGTTGAAGAGGACAGGAAAGAGACCCAGTACTTC.

A few counts support this clone. This chain joins TRBV15 and TRBJ2-1, with 11 bases matching TRBD2. Germline assignment: CDR1 LNHNV and CDR2 YYDKDF (reference sequence). The V gene end was trimmed by 0 bases and the J gene end by 0 bases; junction bases not matched to a gene: 7. The CDR3 is 19 residues long. CDR3 protein: CATSREVAGGLLSYNEQFF. The CDR3 DNA sequence: TGTGCCACCAGCAGAGAGGTAGCGGGGGGGCTGCTCTCCTACAATGAGCAGTTCTTC.

The chain employs TRBV29-1 and TRBJ1-2, with TRBD1 matching over 7 bases. The CDR3 loop spans 15 amino acids. Germline CDR1 SQVTM, CDR2 ANQGSEA. V was clipped by 3 bases and J by 3 bases; unmatched bases: 10. The DNA of the CDR3 is TGCAGCGTTGATGTAGGATCCACAGGGGACTATGGCTACACCTTC. As protein: CSVDVGSTGDYGYTF.

In this sample, this clone turned up a few times. V gene TRBV15 combines with J gene TRBJ1-1, with a weak D call TRBD1 (6 bases). V was pared by 6 bases and J by 2 bases, with 10 bases between. CDR3 length equals 13 residues. The germline V gene encodes CDR1 LNHNV and CDR2 YYDKDF (reference sequence). The CDR3 is CATRRTANTEAFF. The DNA of the CDR3 is TGTGCCACCAGGCGGACAGCCAACACTGAAGCTTTCTTT. Complete variable domain (other parts from reference TRBV15 and TRBJ1-1): DAMVIQNPRYQVTQFGKPVTLSCSQTLNHNVMYWYQQKSSQAPKLLFHYYDKDFNNEADTPDNFQSRRPNTSFCFLDIRSPGLGDTAMYLCATRRTANTEAFFGQGTRLTVV.

In nucleotides, the CDR3 is TGTGCCAGCAGGGGACAGGGATCCTATGGCTACACCTTC. Encoded protein: CASRGQGSYGYTF. The genes are TRBV27 and TRBJ1-2; TRBD1 agrees at 9 bases. There are 13 residues in the CDR3. V dropped 6 bases and J dropped 4; count of bases not matched to a gene: 3. Germline assignment: CDR1 MNHEY and CDR2 SMNVEV (reference sequence).

V gene TRBV10-3 combines with J gene TRBJ2-5, with 7 bases lining up with TRBD2. Germline lookup yields CDR1 ENHRY and CDR2 SYGVKD. The CDR3 sequence is 16 residues long. V gave up 4 bases and J gave up 4 bases; unmatched junction bases: 12. CDR3 sequence reads: CAISASSAGERETQYF. CDR3 nucleotides: TGTGCCATCAGTGCGTCGAGCGCGGGGGAGCGAGAGACCCAGTACTTC.

The gene calls are TRBV30 and TRBJ1-2, with TRBD1 as a possible D gene (5 bases). V lost 3 bases and J 6 bases, leaving 14 bases between the germline ends. Germline V gene data show CDR1 as GTSNPN and CDR2 as SVGIG (reference sequence). The CDR3 covers 13 residues. CDR3 DNA sequence: TGTGCCTGGAGCAACACAGGCGGAGATGGCTACACCTTC. It specifies CAWSNTGGDGYTF.

This clone was detected a few times. The chain uses TRBV7-2 and TRBJ2-3; 8 nucleotides align to TRBD1. Trimming at V came to 1 base and at J to 2 bases, leaving 2 bases not matched to a gene. The germline gives CDR1 SGHTA, CDR2 FQGNSA. The CDR3 sequence is 15 residues long. The CDR3 region is CASSLGQGITDTQYF. For the CDR3, the DNA is TGTGCCAGCAGCTTAGGACAGGGGATCACAGATACGCAGTATTTT.

This clone was found a few times. The CDR3 nucleotides read TGCGCCAGCAGCATCTCGCAGGGGACTCATGAGCAGTTCTTC. Amino acid sequence: CASSISQGTHEQFF. This chain links TRBV5-1 with TRBJ2-1; possibly TRBD1 or TRBD2 for D (6 bases each). This CDR3 spans 14 amino acids. Trimming removed 4 bases from V and 8 bases from J, with 16 bases in between. Germline V gives CDR1 SGHRS, CDR2 YFSETQ.

The V and J genes are TRBV7-9 and TRBJ2-1; TRBD2 is a possible D gene (6 bases). Germline CDR1 reads SEHNR; CDR2 reads FQNEAQ (reference sequence). The V gene lost 2 bases and the J gene lost 9 bases, with 17 bases spanning the gap. This CDR3 comprises 15 residues. CDR3 nucleotides: TGTGCCAGCAGCTTACAAGGATGGGGGGTCGGTGAGCAGTTCTTC. Protein: CASSLQGWGVGEQFF.

The rearrangement links TRBV7-9 to TRBJ2-7, with D maybe TRBD2 (5 bases). The V end was cut by 5 bases, the J end by 2 bases, with 19 bases between. The germline V gene encodes CDR1 SEHNR and CDR2 FQNEAQ (reference sequence). The CDR3 has 16 amino acids. The CDR3 loop reads CASSTNSPGLTYEQYF. In nucleotides, the CDR3 is TGTGCCAGCAGCACTAACTCCCCGGGATTGACCTACGAGCAGTACTTC. The full variable domain, rest sourced from reference TRBV7-9 and TRBJ2-7, is DTGVSQNPRHKITKRGQNVTFRCDPISEHNRLYWYRQTLGQGPEFLTYFQNEAQLEKSRLLSDRFSAERPKGSFSTLEIQRTEQGDSAMYLCASSTNSPGLTYEQYFGPGTRLTVT.

In its sample, this clone was seen a few times. The chain has TRBV5-6 and TRBJ1-2; D call uncertain. Germline lookup yields CDR1 SGHDT and CDR2 YYEEEE. Trimming cost V 3 bases and J 5 bases, with 11 bases left between them. The CDR3 contains 13 residues. The CDR3 here is CASSSGYLYGYTF. In DNA, the CDR3 is TGTGCCAGCAGCTCCGGGTACCTATATGGCTACACCTTC.

The genes are TRBV6-5 and TRBJ2-7; D uncertain. The CDR3 loop spans 12 amino acids. Germline-derived CDR1 and CDR2 are MNHEY and SVGAGI. V was trimmed by 5 bases and J by 3 bases, leaving 8 bases between them. CDR3 DNA: TGTGCCAGCAGTCCTCATAGCTACGAGCAGTACTTC. Translated: CASSPHSYEQYF.

In its sample, this clone was seen a few times. This rearrangement joins TRBV5-1 to TRBJ2-2; a weak D match, TRBD2 (6 bases). Trimming took 4 bases from V and 1 from J, leaving 11 bases between them. The CDR3 extends over 15 amino acids. CDR1 is SGHRS and CDR2 is YFSETQ in the germline V gene. The CDR3 spells CASSPQGLNTGELFF. The CDR3 DNA reads TGCGCCAGCAGCCCCCAGGGACTGAACACCGGGGAGCTGTTTTTT.

The V call is TRBV6-6, the J call TRBJ1-5; 9 nucleotides match TRBD1. Unmatched junction bases numbered 13, after V lost 6 bases and J lost 7 bases. Looked up from germline, CDR1 is MNHNY and CDR2 is SVGAGI (reference sequence). The CDR3 sequence is 16 residues long. CDR3 DNA: TGTGCCAGCAGCGCGGGACAGGGCCCCTATTTACAGCCCCAGCATTTT. It specifies CASSAGQGPYLQPQHF.

The chain combines TRBV7-2 with TRBJ2-7, with D possibly matching TRBD1 (5 bases). Looked up from germline, CDR1 is SGHTA and CDR2 is FQGNSA. The V end was cut by 3 bases, the J end by 11 bases, with 14 bases between. The CDR3 extends over 12 amino acids. CDR3 region: CASSFSGKVEYF. In DNA, the CDR3 is TGTGCCAGCAGCTTCTCAGGGAAGGTTGAGTACTTC.

A few counts support this clone. V is TRBV25-1 and J is TRBJ1-4; 7 bases align to TRBD1. The CDR3 runs 17 residues. Germline V gene data show CDR1 as MGHDK and CDR2 as SYGVNS. Trimming cost V 6 bases and J 0 bases; bases outside gene matches: 10. The DNA of the CDR3 is TGTGCCAGCAGCATGGGACAGCTTTCTGCAACTAATGAAAAACTGTTTTTT. This encodes CASSMGQLSATNEKLFF.

This clone appeared a few times. The CDR3 DNA sequence: TGCAGCGTTAAGGGCAGCTATGGCTACACCTTC. Translation: CSVKGSYGYTF. The chain has TRBV29-1 and TRBJ1-2; D ambiguous. Germline V gene sequence: CDR1 SQVTM, CDR2 ANQGSEA. This CDR3 is built from 11 residues. V gave up 5 bases and J gave up 4 bases, with 8 bases separating them.